This T cell receptor (beta chain) stems from a study of blood T cell repertoires in COVID-19. At the level of the study: There were acute and convalescent COVID-19 samples, and they came from the United States, Italy and Spain.

Under the authors' procedure: Reference gene primer amplification gave nucleated cell count estimates. Sequencing was performed with immunoSEQ multiplex PCR; in TCRdb, only in-frame clones are kept and a portion is missing. That table gives V, J and clone size, and the DNA gave D and trimming. The data contain 150,000 to 200,000 clones, more than 75% of them singletons. Per germline, CDR1 SGHTA and CDR2 FQGTGA. V shed 6 bases, J shed 5 bases, and the junction held 3 bases outside the gene matches. CDR3 length: 14 amino acids. Up to 2 weeks before entering the study, exposed participants had met a COVID-19 case.

This receptor was identified in a man aged 55 to 70 who had been exposed to COVID-19. V gene TRBV7-3 combines with J gene TRBJ2-3; 12 bases match TRBD2. The sequencing sample was made of PBMCs or T cells enriched from blood (not recorded which). CDR3 region: CASRPGLAGDTQYF. The DNA of the CDR3 is TGTGCCAGCAGACCGGGACTAGCGGGAGATACGCAGTATTTT.